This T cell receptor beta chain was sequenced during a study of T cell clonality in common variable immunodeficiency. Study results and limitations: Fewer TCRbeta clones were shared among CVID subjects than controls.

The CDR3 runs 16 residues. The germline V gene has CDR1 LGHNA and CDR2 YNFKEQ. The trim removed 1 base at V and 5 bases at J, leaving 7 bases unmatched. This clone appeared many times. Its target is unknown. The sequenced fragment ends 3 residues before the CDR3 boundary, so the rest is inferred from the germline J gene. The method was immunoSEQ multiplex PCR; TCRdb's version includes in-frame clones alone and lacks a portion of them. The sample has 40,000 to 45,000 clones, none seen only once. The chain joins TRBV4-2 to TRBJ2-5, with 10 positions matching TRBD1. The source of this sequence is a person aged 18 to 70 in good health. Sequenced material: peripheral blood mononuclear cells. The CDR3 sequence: CASSQALTGGEETQYF. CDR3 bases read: TGTGCCAGCAGCCAAGCCCTGACAGGGGGCGAGGAGACC.